The TCR beta chain described here comes from a study of shared clonotypes between healthy human individuals. Participating donors were healthy, HIV-negative adults free of recent acute infections or vaccinations. Sequenced by immunoSEQ multiplex PCR; TCRdb stores in-frame clones only, minus some. Of about 1.5 million clones in the sample, approximately 98% were seen once. Findings and limits, study-wide: Richness estimates generally favored naive over memory subsets.

Germline loops: CDR1 GTSNPN, CDR2 SVGIG (reference sequence). The CDR3 runs to 10 residues. Concerning this clone itself: Its matching antigen is unknown.

This clonotype originated in a man aged 25-40 years in good health. This chain joins TRBV30 and TRBJ1-1, with D unclear. The sequenced material came from naive CD4+ T cells sorted from blood. Subset of the sample: CD45RA+ positively selected. CDR3 amino acids: CASSFVEAFF. In DNA form, the CDR3 reads TGTGCTTCATCGTTTGTTGAAGCTTTCTTT.